This T cell receptor beta chain comes out of a study of T-cell reconstitution after alpha-beta-depleted transplantation in children. About this clonotype itself: What it binds is not known.

V lost 0 bases, J lost 0 bases, and 16 bases lay in between. The CDR3 covers 18 residues. Germline loops: CDR1 LGHNA, CDR2 YSLEER. Study-wide results and limits: The main origin of T-cell counts and diversity one year after transplant was newly produced T cells. From surviving recipient T cells and thymic progenitors came the high day-60 TCRbeta diversity observed in some patients. Reports say that about two months after transplant, the alpha-beta T cells came out of several hundred graft clones that had expanded.

Unique molecular identifiers tagged the TCRbeta library. Each CDR3 protein gets one entry after TCRdb re-called the PCR reads with MiXCR. The table includes 250,000 to 300,000 distinct CDR3 sequences, 11% detected once. The chain has TRBV4-3 and TRBJ2-3, with TRBD2 as a possible D gene (6 bases). The material sequenced was peripheral blood, taken 180 days after TCRalphabeta/CD19-depleted stem cell transplant. The sequence derives from a male patient aged 2 to 9 who had a stem cell transplant for chronic granulomatous disease, so the T cells may come from the graft donor. The CDR3 protein is CASSQDLIRLGSTDTQYF. CDR3 DNA sequence: TGCGCCAGCAGCCAAGATCTCATCAGACTAGGGAGCACAGATACGCAGTATTTT.